These T cell receptor beta chains were read from a single sample in a study of T-cell memory formation after mild COVID-19. One entry per CDR3 protein, called by TCRdb with MiXCR from the 5' RACE reads. The top ten clones hold about 24% of a sample with about 140,000 distinct CDR3 sequences, roughly 24% of them seen once. Sequenced: PBMCs or a T cell subset sorted from them (not recorded which). These receptors were taken from an adult woman who had mild COVID-19 (a few samples of this study predate the infection). Cell type and time point are not known. The CDR3 runs from the conserved cysteine through the conserved F or W. Fields, in order: CDR3 length, clone size, D gene, J gene, V gene, CDR3 DNA, CDR3 protein. D genes are given only for firm matches. Clone size, where shown, is once, few, many, or a class for clones that have expanded.

cdr3_length: 15; clone_size: few; d_call: NA; j_call: TRBJ2-3; v_call: TRBV7-2; cdr3_nt: TGTGCCAGCAGCCCACTTTGGGGGAGCACAGATACGCAGTATTTT; cdr3_aa: CASSPLWGSTDTQYF
cdr3_length: 13; clone_size: NA; d_call: NA; j_call: TRBJ1-2; v_call: TRBV5-5; cdr3_nt: TGTGCCAGCAGCTTAGACTATCGCTATGGCTACACCTTC; cdr3_aa: CASSLDYRYGYTF
cdr3_length: 15; clone_size: NA; d_call: NA; j_call: TRBJ2-7; v_call: TRBV5-1; cdr3_nt: TGCGCCAGCAGCTTGGAATCGGGTTCGGGCTACGAGCAGTACTTC; cdr3_aa: CASSLESGSGYEQYF
cdr3_length: 16; clone_size: once; d_call: TRBD2; j_call: TRBJ2-1; v_call: TRBV6-2/TRBV6-3; cdr3_nt: TGTGCCAGCAGTCGTGAATCTAGCGGGATGAGCGATGAGCAGTTCTTC; cdr3_aa: CASSRESSGMSDEQFF
cdr3_length: 14; clone_size: few; d_call: NA; j_call: TRBJ2-1; v_call: TRBV9; cdr3_nt: TGTGCCAGCAGCGTAGGGGGCTCCGCCAATGAGCAGTTCTTC; cdr3_aa: CASSVGGSANEQFF
cdr3_length: 14; clone_size: few; d_call: TRBD1; j_call: TRBJ1-5; v_call: TRBV12-3/TRBV12-4; cdr3_nt: TGTGCCACCTCACTACAGGGGGCGTATCAGCCCCAGCATTTT; cdr3_aa: CATSLQGAYQPQHF
cdr3_length: 21; clone_size: NA; d_call: NA; j_call: TRBJ2-4; v_call: TRBV7-9; cdr3_nt: TGTGCCAGCAGCTTAGATGACGCCGGGGAACTCAAACCCGCCCCCCTAAACATTCAGTACTTC; cdr3_aa: CASSLDDAGELKPAPLNIQYF
cdr3_length: 14; clone_size: NA; d_call: NA; j_call: TRBJ2-7; v_call: TRBV6-1; cdr3_nt: TGTGCCAGCAGTGAAGATTGGGGAGCCTACGAGCAGTACTTC; cdr3_aa: CASSEDWGAYEQYF
cdr3_length: 15; clone_size: NA; d_call: TRBD1; j_call: TRBJ1-3; v_call: TRBV6-5; cdr3_nt: TGTGCCAGCAGCCTCTGGGACAGCTCTGGAAACACCATATATTTT; cdr3_aa: CASSLWDSSGNTIYF
cdr3_length: 13; clone_size: NA; d_call: NA; j_call: TRBJ2-1; v_call: TRBV9; cdr3_nt: TGTGCCAGCAGCGTGAGGGTAAACCATGAGCAGTTCTTC; cdr3_aa: CASSVRVNHEQFF
cdr3_length: 14; clone_size: few; d_call: NA; j_call: TRBJ1-1; v_call: TRBV12-3/TRBV12-4; cdr3_nt: TGTGCCAGCAGTCTATACGGACAATCCAATGAAGCTTTCTTT; cdr3_aa: CASSLYGQSNEAFF